The 25 T cell receptor beta chains in this list originate from one sample, sequenced in a study of cytomegalovirus exposure and HLA in healthy donors. Clones were sequenced by immunoSEQ multiplex PCR, and TCRdb holds only the in-frame ones, with some missing. Here the sample spans 150,000 to 200,000 clones, roughly 77% being singletons. Sequenced: PBMCs. The origin of the receptors is a woman in her 30s in good health and CMV-seronegative.

CDR3 bases: TGCGCCAGCAGCCCCTTGAGCACCGGGGAGCTGTTTTTT. Its translation: CASSPLSTGELFF. The V call is TRBV5-1, the J call TRBJ2-2; D unclear. The CDR3 sequence is 13 residues long. The V gene lost 4 bases and the J gene lost 4 bases, with 8 bases spanning the gap. Germline lookup yields CDR1 SGHRS and CDR2 YFSETQ.

The chain combines TRBV2 with TRBJ1-2, with 7 bases identical to TRBD1. Germline CDR1 and CDR2: SNHLY and FYNNEI. The ends lost 4 bases at V and 5 bases at J; junction bases unmatched: 13. The CDR3 consists of 16 residues. CDR3 protein: CASSVSLRGTAYGYTF. CDR3 nucleotides: TGTGCCAGCAGTGTTAGTTTAAGAGGGACAGCTTATGGCTACACCTTC.

This clone was picked up one time. The chain recombines TRBV30 with TRBJ1-1; D might be TRBD1 (6 bases). The CDR3 is 13 residues long. Trimming took 4 bases from V and 7 from J, leaving 16 bases between them. Germline CDR1 GTSNPN, CDR2 SVGIG (reference sequence). The CDR3 loop reads CAWKLLGDIEAFF. DNA of the CDR3: TGTGCCTGGAAGCTCCTCGGGGACATTGAAGCTTTCTTT.

The J gene is TRBJ2-7, the V gene TRBV19, with 7 bases identical to TRBD1. Per the germline V gene, CDR1 is LNHDA and CDR2 is SQIVND (reference sequence). The V and J ends lost 3 bases and 5 bases, in that order; junction bases with no gene match: 10. This CDR3 has 15 residues. CDR3 DNA: TGTGCCAGTAGTATGGATCGGGCAGGGGGTAACGAGCAGTACTTC. Protein product: CASSMDRAGGNEQYF.

The chain carries TRBV6-1 and TRBJ1-5; TRBD1 is a possible D gene (5 bases). Germline lookup yields CDR1 MNHNS and CDR2 SASEGT. The CDR3 loop spans 15 amino acids. With 5 bases removed from V and 2 bases from J, the gap between germline ends came to 13 bases. CDR3 coding DNA: TGTGCCAGCAGTACACGGATAGGGGGCAATCAGCCCCAGCATTTT. Its protein product is CASSTRIGGNQPQHF.

The J gene is TRBJ2-3, the V gene TRBV6-5; TRBD2 matches at 9 bases. Germline CDR1 reads MNHEY; CDR2 reads SVGAGI. With 2 bases clipped from V and 6 bases from J, the junction kept 9 bases outside the gene matches. The CDR3 is 16 amino acids. For the CDR3, the DNA is TGTGCCAGCAGTTACGGGTCGCGGGAGGGTTCTGATACGCAGTATTTT. Translated, it gives CASSYGSREGSDTQYF.

This clone was counted only a few times. V is TRBV6-1 and J is TRBJ1-3; 8 positions match TRBD1. This CDR3 contains 15 residues. The V segment lost 3 bases and the J segment 4 bases; nucleotides outside the gene matches: 5. CDR1 MNHNS and CDR2 SASEGT come from the germline V gene. The chain's CDR3 is CASSERTGRGNTIYF. CDR3 DNA sequence: TGTGCCAGCAGTGAGCGGACAGGGAGGGGAAACACCATATATTTT.

The chain employs TRBV6-1 and TRBJ1-1; 8 positions agree with TRBD1. The length of the CDR3 is 14 residues. Germline lookup yields CDR1 MNHNS and CDR2 SASEGT. Trimming removed 6 bases from V and 7 bases from J; junction bases left unmatched: 10. CDR3 in amino acids: CASSDGQGSGEAFF. The CDR3 coding sequence is TGTGCCAGCAGCGACGGACAGGGCTCAGGTGAAGCTTTCTTT.

This chain uses TRBV6-5 with TRBJ1-3; possibly TRBD1 for D (6 bases). This CDR3 is built from 16 residues. Trimming shortened V by 0 bases and J by 0 bases, and 9 bases separated the two germline ends. Germline CDR1 MNHEY, CDR2 SVGAGI. CDR3 sequence: CASSYSGGVSGNTIYF. Here the CDR3 DNA reads TGTGCCAGCAGTTACTCAGGGGGGGTCTCTGGAAACACCATATATTTT.

J is TRBJ2-1 and V is TRBV25-1, with D tentatively TRBD1 (5 bases). With 10 bases removed from V and 4 bases from J, the gap between germline ends came to 8 bases. This CDR3 comprises 11 residues. Germline V CDR1 and CDR2: MGHDK, SYGVNS. The CDR3 DNA sequence: TGTGCCACGACAGTTTACAATGAGCAGTTCTTC. Encoded protein: CATTVYNEQFF.

The chain has TRBV5-4 and TRBJ1-1; 7 positions match TRBD1. CDR1 and CDR2 from the germline V gene are SGHNT and YYREEE (reference sequence). J was trimmed by 7 bases and V by 2 bases; bases with no gene match: 11. The CDR3 consists of 15 residues. The CDR3 coding sequence is TGTGCCAGCAGCTTTTCCACCGACAGGGCCCTTGAAGCTTTCTTT. It is translated as CASSFSTDRALEAFF.

This sequence joins TRBV27 and TRBJ1-1, with D tentatively TRBD1 (5 bases). V was shortened by 7 bases and J by 4 bases, with 16 bases between the two germline ends. Per germline, CDR1 MNHEY and CDR2 SMNVEV (reference sequence). There are 14 residues in the CDR3. Here the CDR3 DNA reads TGTGCCAGCATCGTGTCGGGGGGAATCACTGAAGCTTTCTTT. This translates into CASIVSGGITEAFF.

The chain carries TRBV7-8 and TRBJ1-2; weak D call: TRBD1 (5 bases). The CDR3 contains 13 residues. The V and J ends lost 5 bases and 3 bases respectively, with 10 bases between them. Germline V CDR1 and CDR2: SGHVS, FQNEAQ. The CDR3 DNA follows: TGTGCCAGCAGCGACAGATACGACTATGGCTACACCTTC. Translation: CASSDRYDYGYTF.

The gene calls are TRBV11-2 and TRBJ1-6, with a weak D call TRBD1 (6 bases). Germline-derived CDR1 and CDR2 are SGHAT and FQNNGV. With 1 base removed from V and 5 bases from J, the gap between germline ends came to 12 bases. The CDR3 totals 16 residues. This chain's CDR3 is CASSLVTGKNNSPLHF. CDR3 coding DNA: TGTGCCAGCAGCTTAGTCACAGGGAAGAATAATTCACCCCTCCACTTT. Full variable domain (missing parts from reference TRBV11-2 and TRBJ1-6): EAGVAQSPRYKIIEKRQSVAFWCNPISGHATLYWYQQILGQGPKLLIQFQNNGVVDDSQLPKDRFSAERLKGVDSTLKIQPAKLEDSAVYLCASSLVTGKNNSPLHFGNGTRLTVT.

This sequence joins TRBV10-2 and TRBJ1-2; tentative D call: TRBD1 (6 bases). CDR1 is WSHSY, CDR2 SAAADI, per germline. The ends were cut back, 0 bases at V and 4 bases at J, with 12 bases in the middle. The CDR3 runs to 15 residues. The CDR3 region is CASSESSGAGYGYTF. CDR3 bases: TGCGCCAGCAGTGAGTCGTCAGGGGCTGGCTATGGCTACACCTTC.

The chain employs TRBV6-5 and TRBJ1-2, with D maybe TRBD1 (6 bases). The CDR3 extends over 15 amino acids. The germline V and J ends were trimmed by 3 bases and 3 bases, with 14 bases remaining between them. Germline V gene lookup returns CDR1 MNHEY and CDR2 SVGAGI. The CDR3 coding sequence is TGTGCCAGCAGTTATTCCCGGGGGGGCGACTATGGCTACACCTTC. It encodes CASSYSRGGDYGYTF.

DNA of the CDR3: TGCAGCGTTGATGGTGGGACACTTGACACTGAAGCTTTCTTT. Protein: CSVDGGTLDTEAFF. This chain connects TRBV29-1 to TRBJ1-1; maybe TRBD1 (6 bases). Germline-derived CDR1 and CDR2 are SQVTM and ANQGSEA. Deletions cut 3 bases from V and 3 bases from J, with 14 bases between. The CDR3 spans 14 residues.

J is TRBJ2-3 and V is TRBV27; TRBD2 aligns across 8 bases. V was pared by 7 bases and J by 1 base, with 4 bases of the junction left unmatched. The CDR3 covers 14 residues. Germline CDR1 reads MNHEY; CDR2 reads SMNVEV (reference sequence). CDR3 in DNA: TGTGCCAGCACTTCGGGAGGGCGCACAGATACGCAGTATTTT. Amino acids: CASTSGGRTDTQYF.

The genes are TRBV29-1 and TRBJ1-2; maybe TRBD1 (6 bases). Per the germline V gene, CDR1 is SQVTM and CDR2 is ANQGSEA. This CDR3 spans 14 amino acids. Trimming took 7 bases from V and 8 from J, leaving 23 bases between them. CDR3 sequence (DNA): TGCAGCGCTGGTGACAGGCTGCAGTCAGGCGGCTACACCTTC. Its translation is CSAGDRLQSGGYTF.

This rearrangement joins TRBV15 to TRBJ2-3; D is ambiguous. In germline, CDR1 is LNHNV, CDR2 YYDKDF (reference sequence). Trimming pared 5 bases from V and 4 bases from J, leaving 13 bases between. The CDR3 has 14 amino acids. CDR3 in DNA: TGTGCCACCAGCGGCTACCAGGATCCAGATACGCAGTATTTT. It specifies CATSGYQDPDTQYF.

This chain joins TRBV30 and TRBJ2-7; 14 bases agree with TRBD2. The CDR3 is 15 amino acids. The germline gives CDR1 GTSNPN, CDR2 SVGIG (reference sequence). The ends lost 3 bases at V and 5 bases at J; junction bases unmatched: 6. CDR3 amino acids: CAWSPWGLAGDEQYF. Here the CDR3 DNA reads TGTGCCTGGAGCCCTTGGGGACTAGCGGGAGACGAGCAGTACTTC. Filled out from reference TRBV30 and TRBJ2-7, the complete variable domain reads SQTIHQWPATLVQPVGSPLSLECTVEGTSNPNLYWYRQAAGRGLQLLFYSVGIGQISSEVPQNLSASRPQDRQFILSSKKLLLSDSGFYLCAWSPWGLAGDEQYFGPGTRLTVT.

The gene calls are TRBV12-1 and TRBJ2-7; the D call TRBD2 from the table was never checked on the DNA. TRBV12-1 is marked as a pseudogene. The CDR3 has 13 amino acids. The CDR3 bases are TGTGCCAGCAGCTTTGATAGCTCCTACGAGCAGTACTTC. Its translation: CASSFDSSYEQYF.

The chain combines TRBV12-5 with TRBJ1-5; a weak D match, TRBD1 (5 bases). Germline loops: CDR1 LGHNT, CDR2 FRNRAP. Trimming pared 6 bases from V and 2 bases from J, leaving 11 bases between. There are 14 residues in the CDR3. DNA of the CDR3: TGTGCTAGTGGCCAGGGTGGGGGCAATCAGCCCCAGCATTTT. Its translation: CASGQGGGNQPQHF.

This chain links TRBV2 with TRBJ2-1, with 10 bases fitting TRBD2. CDR3 size: 15 residues. The J segment lost 2 bases and the V segment lost 6 bases, leaving 4 bases of the junction unmatched. Germline-derived CDR1 and CDR2 are SNHLY and FYNNEI. The chain's CDR3 is CASRLAGMTYNEQFF. In nucleotides, the CDR3 is TGTGCCAGCAGACTAGCGGGGATGACCTACAATGAGCAGTTCTTC.

At least ten counts were recorded for this clone. CDR3 DNA: TGTGCCAGCAAGAAAACAGGGTGGGCCCTTCAGCCCCAGCATTTT. It specifies CASKKTGWALQPQHF. The J gene is TRBJ1-5, the V gene TRBV6-1; D is perhaps TRBD1 (6 bases). V was shortened by 7 bases and J by 6 bases, with 19 bases between the two germline ends. The CDR3 consists of 15 residues. Germline V gene sequence: CDR1 MNHNS, CDR2 SASEGT.